These 18 T cell receptor beta chains were sequenced from one sample in a study of cytomegalovirus exposure and HLA in healthy donors. The PCR used 60 Vbeta and 13 Jbeta primers. Data came from immunoSEQ multiplex PCR; TCRdb stores just in-frame clones and leaves some out. The sample carries 85,000 to 130,000 clones, about three quarters recorded once. The material sequenced was PBMCs. Source of these receptors: a woman aged 50 to 65 in good health and CMV-seropositive.

The chain carries TRBV28 and TRBJ2-2, with 10 bases that match TRBD1. Germline trimming cut 4 bases from V and 5 bases from J; bases unmatched to any gene: 7. The CDR3 totals 16 residues. CDR1 is MDHEN, CDR2 SYDVKM, per germline. The CDR3 nucleotides read TGTGCCAGCAGTTCCCCGAGGACAGGGGGGACCGGGGAGCTGTTTTTT. Amino acids: CASSSPRTGGTGELFF.

The CDR3 nucleotides are TGTGCCAGCAGTTCCCAGCGGGGGAACTACGAGCAGTACTTC. It specifies CASSSQRGNYEQYF. The chain has TRBV5-8 and TRBJ2-7, with 8 bases matching TRBD2. CDR3 length equals 14 residues. Germline CDR1 reads SGHTS; CDR2 reads YDEGEE. After removal of 5 bases from V and 3 bases from J, the junction contained 7 bases not matched to a gene.

V gene TRBV9 combines with J gene TRBJ1-2, with no clear D. Germline V CDR1 and CDR2: SGDLS, YYNGEE. CDR3 length: 15 residues. V was trimmed by 0 bases and J by 5 bases, leaving 14 bases between them. This CDR3 is CASSVDGGRGYGYTF. Here the CDR3 DNA reads TGTGCCAGCAGCGTAGATGGAGGGCGAGGGTATGGCTACACCTTC.

A few counts support this clone. The chain joins TRBV6-6 to TRBJ1-4; TRBD1 matches at 7 bases. This CDR3 is built from 14 residues. Trimming at V came to 6 bases and at J to 5 bases, leaving 6 bases not matched to a gene. The germline V gene has CDR1 MNHNY and CDR2 SVGAGI (reference sequence). The CDR3 nucleotides read TGTGCCAGCAGCCGGCAGACAGGGAATGAAAAACTGTTTTTT. Translation gives CASSRQTGNEKLFF.

This clone turned up a few times. The chain combines TRBV6-1 with TRBJ1-6; D is unresolved. Germline assignment: CDR1 MNHNS and CDR2 SASEGT. The CDR3 covers 13 residues. The V and J ends lost 4 bases and 7 bases respectively, with 8 bases between them. The CDR3 sequence: CASSGQRNSPLHF. The CDR3 DNA sequence: TGTGCCAGCAGTGGTCAGAGGAATTCACCCCTCCACTTT.

This clone was recorded a few times. Different DNA sequences within this sample yield the same CDR3. The chain has TRBV4-3 and TRBJ2-1; 7 bases agree with TRBD1. V was clipped by 0 bases and J by 3 bases; unmatched bases: 5. CDR3 length: 16 amino acids. Germline CDR1 LGHNA, CDR2 YSLEER. The CDR3 nucleotides read TGCGCCAGCAGCCAAGAGGGGACAGATTTCTACAATGAGCAGTTCTTC. Encoded protein: CASSQEGTDFYNEQFF.

This clone has a handful of counts. CDR3 in DNA: TGTGCCAGCAGTGCCGTACAGAATCAGCCCCAGCATTTT. It yields the protein CASSAVQNQPQHF. The chain is built from TRBV2 and TRBJ1-5; D ambiguous. The CDR3 runs to 13 residues. Between the trimmed V and J ends, which lost 4 bases and 4 bases, there was a span of 8 bases. Germline V gives CDR1 SNHLY, CDR2 FYNNEI.

The chain employs TRBV7-9 and TRBJ2-1; possibly TRBD2 for D (6 bases). V was pared by 5 bases and J by 15 bases, with 17 bases between. The germline V gene encodes CDR1 SEHNR and CDR2 FQNEAQ (reference sequence). This CDR3 has 12 amino acids. CDR3 loop: CASSRGTPARFF. In DNA, the CDR3 is TGTGCCAGCAGCCGCGGGACTCCCGCGCGGTTCTTC.

The chain combines TRBV7-8 with TRBJ1-6; D is perhaps TRBD1 (6 bases). This CDR3 contains 15 residues. V was pared by 5 bases and J by 4 bases, with 12 bases between. From germline, CDR1 is SGHVS and CDR2 FQNEAQ. CDR3 in amino acids: CASSLSGAYNSPLHF. The CDR3 DNA is TGTGCCAGCAGCCTATCAGGGGCTTATAATTCACCCCTCCACTTT.

This clone was recorded a few times. CDR3 sequence (DNA): TGTGCCAGCAGACTGGAGGGTGAACACTATGGCTACACCTTC. This codes for CASRLEGEHYGYTF. The chain carries TRBV5-4 and TRBJ1-2; no firm D call. This CDR3 spans 14 amino acids. The germline V and J ends were trimmed by 5 bases and 3 bases, with 14 bases remaining between them. The germline gives CDR1 SGHNT, CDR2 YYREEE (reference sequence). The full variable domain, rest sourced from reference TRBV5-4 and TRBJ1-2, is ETGVTQSPTHLIKTRGQQVTLRCSSQSGHNTVSWYQQALGQGPQFIFQYYREEENGRGNFPPRFSGLQFPNYSSELNVNALELDDSALYLCASRLEGEHYGYTFGSGTRLTVV.

The V call is TRBV19, the J call TRBJ1-5; no clear D gene. Trimming removed 6 bases from V and 0 bases from J, with 6 bases in between. This CDR3 region has 13 residues. CDR1 is LNHDA, CDR2 SQIVND, per germline (reference sequence). CDR3 protein: CASSPLSNQPQHF. DNA of the CDR3: TGTGCCAGTAGCCCCCTTAGCAATCAGCCCCAGCATTTT.

The rearrangement uses TRBV6-4 and TRBJ2-3; TRBD2 agrees at 7 bases. CDR1 and CDR2 from the germline V gene are MRHNA and SNTAGT. This CDR3 has 13 residues. The trim removed 5 bases at V and 11 bases at J, leaving 10 bases unmatched. The CDR3 DNA is TGTGCCAGCAGTAGAGAGGAAGCGGGGCGGCAGTATTTT. Its translation is CASSREEAGRQYF.

In the case of this clone: The same CDR3 also results from other DNA sequences found in this sample. The rearrangement links TRBV5-1 to TRBJ1-1; no clear D. From germline, CDR1 is SGHRS and CDR2 YFSETQ. The CDR3 consists of 14 residues. Trimming stripped 0 bases from V and 1 base from J, with 7 bases between. For the CDR3, the DNA is TGCGCCAGCAGCTTGGACAGAGCGAACACTGAAGCTTTCTTT. Translated: CASSLDRANTEAFF.

V usage is TRBV10-3 and J usage is TRBJ1-2, with a tentative D call TRBD1 (5 bases). Germline assignment: CDR1 ENHRY and CDR2 SYGVKD. There are 16 residues in the CDR3. V lost 3 bases, J lost 6 bases, and 20 bases lay in between. CDR3 region: CAISDSNVEGRNGYTF. CDR3 coding DNA: TGTGCCATCAGTGACTCCAATGTGGAGGGGAGGAATGGCTACACCTTC.

CDR3 DNA: TGTGCCAGCAGCCTCGGGAGAAATGAAAAACTGTTTTTT. The encoded protein is CASSLGRNEKLFF. The V gene is TRBV7-8, the J gene TRBJ1-4; no firm D call. Germline CDR1 is SGHVS and CDR2 is FQNEAQ. V shed 5 bases and J shed 5 bases, with 9 bases lying between them. The CDR3 contains 13 residues.

This clone was counted only a few times. The chain combines TRBV11-2 with TRBJ2-5; 8 positions match TRBD2. V gave up 3 bases and J gave up 2 bases; unmatched junction bases: 5. This CDR3 is 15 amino acids long. Looked up from germline, CDR1 is SGHAT and CDR2 is FQNNGV. CDR3 residues: CASSFTLAEQETQYF. In DNA, the CDR3 is TGTGCCAGCAGCTTTACACTAGCGGAACAAGAGACCCAGTACTTC.

With respect to this clone: Other DNA sequences from this sample encode an identical CDR3 as well. V usage is TRBV18 and J usage is TRBJ1-1; D is ambiguous. Germline assignment: CDR1 KGHSH and CDR2 LQKENI. The V end lost 1 base, the J end lost 2 bases, and 8 bases lay between the germline ends. CDR3 length: 14 residues. CDR3 sequence: CASSPLAENTEAFF. DNA of the CDR3: TGTGCCAGCTCACCACTGGCGGAAAACACTGAAGCTTTCTTT.

The chain links TRBV29-1 to TRBJ2-3; D remains unclear. The CDR3 is 12 amino acids. The V gene's germline CDR1 is SQVTM and CDR2 ANQGSEA. The V gene lost 4 bases and the J gene lost 2 bases, with 7 bases spanning the gap. The CDR3 DNA follows: TGCAGCGTTGGGCGGAACACAGATACGCAGTATTTT. It codes for CSVGRNTDTQYF.